The entry below gives a single T cell receptor (beta chain) sequence along with its context. As yet, its antigen is unknown. This record belongs to a study of T cells expressing NK-cell markers. Study information: Just one sequenced donor of eight was HCMV-seronegative, while seven were seropositive. Study observations and caveats: Expanded clones of NKG2C+ T cells had an unclear HCMV specificity. The contribution of dominant NKG2C+ clonotypes to CD8+ T cells in a handful of donors was 1.0-7.0%.

Making the TCR beta cDNA relied on 5'RACE template switching with UMIs. With the 5' RACE reads reprocessed, TCRdb shows one record per CDR3 protein and no DNA. Found here are under 600,000 distinct CDR3 sequences; the top ten clones hold more than 1.4%. Germline V gene lookup returns CDR1 SGHRS and CDR2 YFSETQ. This CDR3 is built from 13 residues. What was sequenced was blood T cells: a sorted CD56 or NKG2C T cell subset, CD4+ or CD8+ T cells, or bulk PBMC T cells (not recorded which). The TCR sequence derives from a woman aged 45-60 years in good health. The chain is built from TRBV5-1 and TRBJ1-5; the D gene TCRdb calls, TRBD1, cannot be checked with no DNA. The CDR3 sequence: CASSTGDEQPQHF.